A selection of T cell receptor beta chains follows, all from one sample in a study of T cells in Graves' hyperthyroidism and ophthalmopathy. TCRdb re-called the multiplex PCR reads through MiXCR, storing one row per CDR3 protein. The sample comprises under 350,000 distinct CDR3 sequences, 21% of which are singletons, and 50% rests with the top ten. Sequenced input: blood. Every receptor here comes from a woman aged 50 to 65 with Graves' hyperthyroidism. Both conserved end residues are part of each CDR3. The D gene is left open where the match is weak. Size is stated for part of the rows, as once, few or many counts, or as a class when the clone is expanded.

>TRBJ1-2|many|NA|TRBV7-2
CASSFYRASISGYTF
TGTGCCAGCAGCTTTTATAGGGCCTCTATTAGTGGCTACACCTTC
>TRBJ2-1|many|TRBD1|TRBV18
CASGGQGTGNEQFF
TGTGCCAGCGGGGGACAGGGGACGGGAAATGAGCAGTTCTTC
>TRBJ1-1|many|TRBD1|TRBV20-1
CSAIWTGNTEAFF
TGCAGTGCTATTTGGACAGGTAACACTGAAGCTTTCTTT
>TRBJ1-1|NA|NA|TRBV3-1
CASSQVGAEAFF
TGTGCCAGCAGCCAAGTGGGTGCTGAAGCTTTCTTT
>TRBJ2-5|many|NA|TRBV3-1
CASSQGQGILETQYF
TGTGCCAGCAGCCAAGGCCAGGGGATTCTAGAGACCCAGTACTTC
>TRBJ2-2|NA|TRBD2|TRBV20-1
CSAKPGLGPGELFF
TGCAGTGCGAAGCCGGGACTAGGACCCGGGGAGCTGTTTTTT
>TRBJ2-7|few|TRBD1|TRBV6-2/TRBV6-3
CASSTAGTGLYEQYF
TGTGCCAGTAGTACCGCCGGGACAGGACTCTACGAGCAGTACTTC
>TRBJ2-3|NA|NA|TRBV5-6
CASRRLGEIDTQYF
TGTGCCAGCAGGAGACTAGGAGAAATAGATACGCAGTATTTT
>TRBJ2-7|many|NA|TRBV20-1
CSALQGASVSYEQYF
TGCAGTGCCCTCCAAGGGGCTAGCGTGTCCTACGAGCAGTACTTC
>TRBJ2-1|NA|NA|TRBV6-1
CASSEVGGTNEQFF
TGTGCCAGCAGTGAAGTAGGCGGTACCAATGAGCAGTTCTTC
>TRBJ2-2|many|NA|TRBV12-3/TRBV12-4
CASSSQVNTGELFF
TGTGCCAGCAGTTCACAGGTTAACACCGGGGAGCTGTTTTTT
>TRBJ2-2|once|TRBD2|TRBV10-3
CAISDAGAGTGELFF
TGTGCCATCAGTGACGCGGGAGCCGGCACCGGGGAGCTGTTTTTT
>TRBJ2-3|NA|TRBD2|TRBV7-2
CASSPGTSGVLSTDTQYF
TGTGCCAGCAGCCCTGGGACTAGCGGGGTCCTTAGCACAGATACGCAGTATTTT